This T cell receptor (beta chain) stems from a study of blood T cell repertoires in COVID-19. Germline lookup yields CDR1 DFQATT and CDR2 SNEGSKA (reference sequence). V was trimmed by 6 bases and J by 5 bases, leaving 8 bases between them. CDR3 size: 11 residues. Data came from immunoSEQ multiplex PCR; TCRdb stores just in-frame clones and leaves some out. The repertoire consists of about 210,000 clones, with about 88% occurring once and the leading ten covering roughly 5%. Material: peripheral blood. J is TRBJ1-3 and V is TRBV20-1; D is unresolved. This TCR was recovered from a woman aged 40-49 years with acute or convalescent COVID-19. The CDR3 DNA is TGCAGTGCCGCGTCCAGAAACACCATATATTTT. Its translation: CSAASRNTIYF.